A selection of T cell receptor beta chains follows, all from one sample in a study of T cells in localized non-small cell lung cancer. Produced via immunoSEQ multiplex PCR; TCRdb's table is partial and in-frame only. This sample has about 40,000 clones; approximately 86% occur once, and the top ten carry 6.4%. Sequencing was performed on peripheral blood, taken before any cancer treatment. Every receptor here comes from a man between 35 and 75 years old with stage I lung adenocarcinoma. Each CDR3 is given with its conserved first and last residue. Each record gives: D gene, J gene, V gene, clone size, CDR3 DNA, CDR3 protein. The D gene is left open where the match is weak. Some rows mark clone size as missing; the rest say once, few, many or name a class of expanded clone.

>-|TRBJ2-1|TRBV11-3|-
TGTGCCAGCAGCTCGGCAGGGGCGGGCTACAATGAGCAGTTCTTC
CASSSAGAGYNEQFF
>-|TRBJ2-7|TRBV5-4|-
TGTGCCAGCAGCTTGACCAGGGGAACCTACGAGCAGTACTTC
CASSLTRGTYEQYF
>TRBD1|TRBJ2-2|TRBV25-1|-
TGTGCCAGCAGTGATTACGACAGGGGACTTACCGGGGAGCTGTTTTTT
CASSDYDRGLTGELFF
>-|TRBJ2-2|TRBV19|-
TGTGCCAGTAGTATTACAGGGACGTCCGGGGAGCTGTTTTTT
CASSITGTSGELFF
>TRBD1|TRBJ1-1|TRBV4-3|-
TGCGCCAGCAGATCCAGGGGGGGGCTGAGGGACACTGAAGCTTTCTTT
CASRSRGGLRDTEAFF
>-|TRBJ2-5|TRBV7-6|-
TGTGCCAGCAGCCCCATAGGGGGGGTCGAGGAAGAGACCCAGTACTTC
CASSPIGGVEEETQYF
>TRBD2|TRBJ2-1|TRBV4-2|-
TGTGCCAGCAGCCAAGATGGGCTAGCGGGAGTGGGAACCTACAATGAGCAGTTCTTC
CASSQDGLAGVGTYNEQFF
>TRBD1|TRBJ1-2|TRBV6-5|-
TGTGCCAGCAGAAGCGGGACAGCCACTTATGGCTACACCTTC
CASRSGTATYGYTF
>TRBD2|TRBJ2-5|TRBV29-1|-
TGCAGCGTGAGCCGGGAGGCTCGGGAGACCCAGTACTTC
CSVSREARETQYF
>TRBD2|TRBJ2-3|TRBV2|-
TGTGCCAGCAGTGATATAGCGGGAGGCACAGATACGCAGTATTTT
CASSDIAGGTDTQYF
>-|TRBJ2-7|TRBV19|-
TGTGCCAGCCGGGACGGATCCTACGAGCAGTACTTC
CASRDGSYEQYF
>TRBD2|TRBJ2-7|TRBV27|-
TGTGCCAGCAGTTTATCGGCTAGCGGGAGGTACGAGCAGTACTTC
CASSLSASGRYEQYF
>TRBD1|TRBJ1-2|TRBV7-2|-
TGTGCCAGCAGCTCACCGGGACAGCTCTACTATGGCTACACCTTC
CASSSPGQLYYGYTF
>TRBD2|TRBJ2-3|TRBV5-4|-
TGTGCCAGCAGCTTGAAACTAGCGGGTCCCACAGATACGCAGTATTTT
CASSLKLAGPTDTQYF
>TRBD1|TRBJ1-2|TRBV7-2|once
TGTGCCAGCAGCTTAGGCCCCGGGACAGGAGAGGGCTACACCTTC
CASSLGPGTGEGYTF
>-|TRBJ2-5|TRBV7-2|once
TGTGCCAGCAGCTTAGAGGGCTTTACTGGGACCCAGTACTTC
CASSLEGFTGTQYF
>TRBD1|TRBJ1-2|TRBV6-4|-
TGTGCCAGCAGTGAAGGACAGGGGGCCCCGGGGACAAACACCTTC
CASSEGQGAPGTNTF
>-|TRBJ2-4|TRBV28|-
TGTGCCGCCGGTCGGGCCAGGCTGTGGATTCAGTACTTC
CAAGRARLWIQYF
>-|TRBJ2-3|TRBV25-1|-
TGTGCCAGCAGCAGATCTAGCACAGATACGCAGTATTTT
CASSRSSTDTQYF
>TRBD1|TRBJ1-1|TRBV27|-
TGTGCCAGCAGGGATTCGCAAACAGGGGGTTCGACTGAAGCTTTCTTT
CASRDSQTGGSTEAFF
>-|TRBJ2-3|TRBV6-4|-
TGTGCCAGCAGTGACTATGGAGGGGATACGCAGTATTTT
CASSDYGGDTQYF
>-|TRBJ2-1|TRBV7-9|-
TGTGCCAGCAGCTTAGCGTCCAATGAGCAGTTCTTC
CASSLASNEQFF
>-|TRBJ1-3|TRBV6-5|-
TGTGCCAGCAGTTATCGGGCGACTGGAAACACCATATATTTT
CASSYRATGNTIYF
>-|TRBJ2-3|TRBV6-4|few
TGTGCCAGCGGACCGGGACATGTAGATACGCAGTATTTT
CASGPGHVDTQYF
>-|TRBJ2-7|TRBV5-4|-
TGTGCCAGCAGCTTGGGGGTTGGGGGTGGCGAGCAGTACTTC
CASSLGVGGGEQYF
>-|TRBJ2-6|TRBV28|-
TGTGCCAGCAGTTCCGCCGGGGAGGAGGCCAACGTCCTGACTTTC
CASSSAGEEANVLTF
>-|TRBJ2-7|TRBV15|-
TGTGCCACCAGCAGAGACCTAGTGGGAGGAAACGAGCAGTACTTC
CATSRDLVGGNEQYF
>-|TRBJ2-7|TRBV19|-
TGTGCCAGTAGCAGCAACAGGGATCCATCGTACGAGCAGTACTTC
CASSSNRDPSYEQYF
>-|TRBJ2-3|TRBV7-9|once
TGTGCCAGCAGCCACTATCTAGCACCGAACACAGATACGCAGTATTTT
CASSHYLAPNTDTQYF
>-|TRBJ2-1|TRBV27|-
TGTGCCAGCAGTTTAGTTGGATATGAGCAGTTCTTC
CASSLVGYEQFF
>TRBD2|TRBJ2-3|TRBV9|-
TGTGCCAGCAGCGTAGCTGGGACTAGCGGATTGGATACGCAGTATTTT
CASSVAGTSGLDTQYF
>-|TRBJ1-2|TRBV15|few
TGTGCCACCAGCAGGGGTCCCCAGACAGAAGGCTACACCTTC
CATSRGPQTEGYTF
>TRBD2|TRBJ2-1|TRBV4-1|-
TGCGCCAGCAGCCAATTTTCGACTAGCGGGAACAATGAGCAGTTCTTC
CASSQFSTSGNNEQFF
>TRBD1|TRBJ2-7|TRBV15|once
TGTGCCACCAGCAGATCGGGACAGCTATCCTCCTACGAGCAGTACTTC
CATSRSGQLSSYEQYF
>-|TRBJ1-4|TRBV4-1|-
TGCGCCAGCAGCCAAGATTCCCGGGGGAGAGGGAAACTGTTTTTT
CASSQDSRGRGKLFF
>-|TRBJ2-1|TRBV4-3|-
TGCGCCAGCAGCCAAGATCTGGGGTTCGCCTACAATGAGCAGTTCTTC
CASSQDLGFAYNEQFF
>-|TRBJ1-1|TRBV7-3|-
TGTGCCAGCAGCCCGGGTGGCAGGGGACCCTTGAACACTGAAGCTTTCTTT
CASSPGGRGPLNTEAFF
>-|TRBJ1-2|TRBV2|-
TGTGCCAGCAGAGGCTCTATACGGGCCGAGATTTCTGGCTACACCTTC
CASRGSIRAEISGYTF
>-|TRBJ2-7|TRBV6-6|-
TGTGCCAGCAGTTACTCTGAGAGGTGGGAGCAGTACTTC
CASSYSERWEQYF
>-|TRBJ2-7|TRBV7-2|-
TGTGCCAGCAGCTTAGGAGCGGCAGATCGGGAGCAGTACTTC
CASSLGAADREQYF
>-|TRBJ2-7|TRBV5-4|-
TGTGCCAGCAGCTTGCAGGGATCCCCACTCGAGCAGTACTTC
CASSLQGSPLEQYF
>TRBD1|TRBJ1-5|TRBV5-3|-
TGTGCCAGAAGCTTGTCCCCGACAGGGATCGGAAGTCAGCCCCAGCATTTT
CARSLSPTGIGSQPQHF
>TRBD1|TRBJ1-1|TRBV28|-
TGTGCCAGCAGTTTGGGACAGGGTCTTTGGACGAACACTGAAGCTTTCTTT
CASSLGQGLWTNTEAFF
>-|TRBJ2-7|TRBV28|-
TGTGCCAGCAGTTTAAGAGGGACCCACCACGAGCAGTACTTC
CASSLRGTHHEQYF
>-|TRBJ2-3|TRBV19|-
TGTGCCAGTAGTATTCAGGGGACAGATACGCAGTATTTT
CASSIQGTDTQYF
>-|TRBJ2-3|TRBV7-7|-
TGTGCTAGCACCAGGTCCCCCTTCTATACGCAGTATTTT
CASTRSPFYTQYF
>-|TRBJ2-7|TRBV4-1|-
TGCGCCAGCAGCCTTACAGGGACGCAAACCTACGAGCAGTACTTC
CASSLTGTQTYEQYF
>TRBD1|TRBJ2-1|TRBV19|-
TGTGCCAGTCGACGACAGGGGGAGGGCAATGAGCAGTTCTTC
CASRRQGEGNEQFF
>TRBD2|TRBJ2-2|TRBV14|-
TGTGCCAGCAGCGAAGTCGCGGGACTAGCAGCCGGGGAGCTGTTTTTT
CASSEVAGLAAGELFF
>TRBD1|TRBJ2-1|TRBV25-1|-
TGTGCCACGAAGAGGGACAGCTACAATGAGCAGTTCTTC
CATKRDSYNEQFF
>TRBD1|TRBJ1-1|TRBV7-8|-
TGTGCCAGCAGCTTACGGGACAGTTACTTGAACACTGAAGCTTTCTTT
CASSLRDSYLNTEAFF
>-|TRBJ2-1|TRBV12-2|-
TGTGCAAGTCGCTTAGCGATTCCCGGGAAGTGGAATGAGCAGTTCTTC
CASRLAIPGKWNEQFF
>-|TRBJ2-7|TRBV15|-
TGTGCCACCAGCAGAAGCGTGGGGAGCTCCTACGAGCAGTACTTC
CATSRSVGSSYEQYF
>-|TRBJ1-5|TRBV2|once
TGTGCCAGCAGAGGGACGGATTATAGCAATCAGCCCCAGCATTTT
CASRGTDYSNQPQHF
>-|TRBJ2-3|TRBV11-3|few
TGTGCCAGCAGCTTAGCGCGGGACCAAGATACGCAGTATTTT
CASSLARDQDTQYF
>-|TRBJ2-5|TRBV6-6|-
TGTGCCATCGCGCGCCCCAGGGAGACCCAGTACTTC
CAIARPRETQYF
>TRBD2|TRBJ2-3|TRBV27|-
TGTGCCAGCAGTTTCGGAGCGGGAGGTTCAGATACGCAGTATTTT
CASSFGAGGSDTQYF
>-|TRBJ2-3|TRBV5-6|-
TGTGCCAGCAGCTTGGGACTAACTTTCACAGATACGCAGTATTTT
CASSLGLTFTDTQYF